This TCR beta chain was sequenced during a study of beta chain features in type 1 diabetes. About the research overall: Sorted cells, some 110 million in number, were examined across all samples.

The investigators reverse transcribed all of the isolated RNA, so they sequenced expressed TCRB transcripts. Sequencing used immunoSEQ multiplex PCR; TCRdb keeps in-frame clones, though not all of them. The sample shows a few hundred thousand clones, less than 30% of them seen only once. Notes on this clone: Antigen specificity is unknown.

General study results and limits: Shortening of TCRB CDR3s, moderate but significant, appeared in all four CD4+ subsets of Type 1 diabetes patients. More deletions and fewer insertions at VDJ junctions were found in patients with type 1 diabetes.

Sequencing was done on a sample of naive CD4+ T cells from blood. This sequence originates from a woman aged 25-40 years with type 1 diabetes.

The CDR3 bases are TGTGCCAGCAGTACACAGGCGGCTGGAAACACCATATATTTT. This sequence encodes CASSTQAAGNTIYF. This chain uses TRBV27 with TRBJ1-3; TRBD1 might be the D (5 bases). Germline lookup yields CDR1 MNHEY and CDR2 SMNVEV (reference sequence). The CDR3 sequence is 14 residues long. Trimming stripped 5 bases from V and 2 bases from J, with 10 bases between.